The 25 T cell receptor beta chains presented below share a single source sample, sequenced in a study of cytomegalovirus exposure and HLA in healthy donors. The PCR was carried out with 60 Vbeta primers and 13 Jbeta primers. Sequencing used immunoSEQ multiplex PCR; TCRdb keeps in-frame clones, though not all of them. The data contain about 160,000 clones, about 65% of them singletons. What was sequenced was PBMCs. All receptors derive from a woman aged 18-35 years in good health and CMV-seropositive.

The gene calls are TRBV7-8 and TRBJ1-1; D gene unclear. Trimming pared 5 bases from V and 10 bases from J, leaving 14 bases between. This CDR3 is 12 amino acids long. The germline CDR1 and CDR2 sequences are SGHVS and FQNEAQ. For the CDR3, the DNA is TGTGCCAGCAGCCCGAGTGTAGCTGTAGCTTTCTTT. Translation gives CASSPSVAVAFF.

This clone has only a few counts. CDR3 sequence (DNA): TGTGCCAGTAGTTCGTTTCGGGGGGCGATTGGAAACACCATATATTTT. The encoded protein is CASSSFRGAIGNTIYF. This chain links TRBV19 with TRBJ1-3; the D gene is possibly TRBD1 (6 bases). The CDR3 spans 16 residues. Deletions cut 5 bases from V and 3 bases from J, with 17 bases between. CDR1 is LNHDA, CDR2 SQIVND, per germline (reference sequence).

CDR3 coding DNA: TGTGCCAGCAGTGGATGGCAGGGAGGCAACACCATATATTTT. Amino acid sequence: CASSGWQGGNTIYF. The chain employs TRBV2 and TRBJ1-3, with D maybe TRBD1 (5 bases). The CDR3 is 14 residues long. Trimming stripped 4 bases from V and 7 bases from J, with 14 bases between. Germline V lookup: CDR1 SNHLY, CDR2 FYNNEI.

This chain connects TRBV5-4 to TRBJ2-5, with 11 positions matching TRBD2. The V and J ends lost 4 bases and 5 bases, in that order; junction bases with no gene match: 19. CDR3 length: 19 residues. CDR1 SGHNT and CDR2 YYREEE come from the germline V gene (reference sequence). The CDR3 here is CASSLLRVTSGSSLETQYF. The CDR3 bases are TGTGCCAGCAGCCTCTTGCGGGTTACTAGCGGGAGCTCGTTGGAGACCCAGTACTTC. The full variable domain, in which reference TRBV5-4 and TRBJ2-5 provide the parts outside the CDR3, is ETGVTQSPTHLIKTRGQQVTLRCSSQSGHNTVSWYQQALGQGPQFIFQYYREEENGRGNFPPRFSGLQFPNYSSELNVNALELDDSALYLCASSLLRVTSGSSLETQYFGPGTRLLVL.

V and J are TRBV6-5 and TRBJ2-2; TRBD1 agrees at 7 bases. CDR1 MNHEY and CDR2 SVGAGI come from the germline V gene. Unmatched junction bases numbered 5, after V lost 0 bases and J lost 7 bases. CDR3 length: 15 residues. The CDR3 sequence is CASSYSGGANGELFF. For the CDR3, the DNA is TGTGCCAGCAGTTACTCAGGGGGCGCGAACGGGGAGCTGTTTTTT.

The genes are TRBV11-3 and TRBJ2-3; TRBD2 matches 7 bases. Germline trimming cut 5 bases from V and 5 bases from J; bases unmatched to any gene: 13. This CDR3 contains 16 residues. Germline V CDR1 and CDR2: SGHNT, YENEEA. The CDR3 nucleotides read TGTGCCAGCAGCCTGGAGCGGGGAAGGGCGGGAGATACGCAGTATTTT. This gives the protein CASSLERGRAGDTQYF.

About this clone: Distinct nucleotide sequences in the sample also encode this CDR3. The rearrangement uses TRBV4-2 and TRBJ1-2; D uncertain. This CDR3 region has 16 residues. Between the trimmed V and J ends, which lost 3 bases and 4 bases, there was a span of 18 bases. Germline V gives CDR1 LGHNA, CDR2 YNFKEQ. CDR3 DNA: TGTGCCAGCAGCCAGGATGAGGAGGCCCGCGGCTATGGCTACACCTTC. Translated: CASSQDEEARGYGYTF.

V gene TRBV30 combines with J gene TRBJ1-2, with D perhaps matching TRBD1 (6 bases). V was clipped by 0 bases and J by 4 bases, with 15 bases between them. Germline values: CDR1 GTSNPN, CDR2 SVGIG (reference sequence). This CDR3 has 15 amino acids. The chain's CDR3 is CAWSVSRGLGYGYTF. DNA for the CDR3: TGTGCCTGGAGTGTATCCAGGGGTTTGGGCTATGGCTACACCTTC.

The V and J genes are TRBV10-1 and TRBJ2-3, with 9 bases fitting TRBD2. Losses at the gene ends were 6 bases for V and 2 bases for J; bases not matched to a gene: 12. Looked up from germline, CDR1 is WNHNN and CDR2 is SYGVQD (reference sequence). This CDR3 spans 17 amino acids. CDR3 DNA: TGCGCCAGCAGCTCCGTGGGTCTAGCGGGGAACACAGATACGCAGTATTTT. Translating gives CASSSVGLAGNTDTQYF.

The V gene is TRBV30, the J gene TRBJ1-1, with D uncertain. Germline CDR1 GTSNPN, CDR2 SVGIG (reference sequence). V shed 0 bases and J shed 0 bases, with 11 bases lying between them. The CDR3 spans 15 residues. The CDR3 bases are TGTGCCTGGAGTGTACGTAGACTGATGAACACTGAAGCTTTCTTT. Amino acid sequence: CAWSVRRLMNTEAFF.

This rearrangement joins TRBV2 to TRBJ2-1; 8 bases align to TRBD1. Germline V gene data show CDR1 as SNHLY and CDR2 as FYNNEI. V gave up 7 bases and J gave up 10 bases; unmatched junction bases: 15. The CDR3 runs to 15 residues. The DNA of the CDR3 is TGTGCCAGCATCCGAATGACAGGGGCCCAAACCGAGCAGTTCTTC. This gives the protein CASIRMTGAQTEQFF. The entire variable domain, with the rest obtained from reference TRBV2 and TRBJ2-1, is as follows: EPEVTQTPSHQVTQMGQEVILRCVPISNHLYFYWYRQILGQKVEFLVSFYNNEISEKSEIFDDQFSVERPDGSNFTLKIRSTKLEDSAMYFCASIRMTGAQTEQFFGPGTRLTVL.

V gene TRBV6-5 combines with J gene TRBJ1-6; D is unresolved. This CDR3 is 13 amino acids long. V lost 6 bases, J lost 9 bases, and 12 bases lay in between. Germline V lookup: CDR1 MNHEY, CDR2 SVGAGI. This CDR3 is CASRQTTISPLHF. The CDR3 DNA is TGTGCCAGCAGACAAACTACGATTTCACCCCTCCACTTT.

This clone was seen only a few times. The rearrangement joins TRBV11-1 to TRBJ2-5; D might be TRBD1 (5 bases). The germline V gene encodes CDR1 SGHAT and CDR2 FQDESV (reference sequence). This CDR3 spans 15 amino acids. Trimming removed 3 bases from V and 0 bases from J, with 11 bases in between. Here the CDR3 reads CASSLQGQYQETQYF. CDR3 in DNA: TGTGCCAGCAGCTTGCAGGGCCAGTACCAAGAGACCCAGTACTTC.

This clone was seen a handful of times. The V and J genes are TRBV28 and TRBJ1-1; possibly TRBD1 for D (5 bases). This CDR3 is built from 13 residues. V lost 4 bases and J 2 bases, leaving 8 bases between the germline ends. Germline V gives CDR1 MDHEN, CDR2 SYDVKM. DNA for the CDR3: TGTGCCAGCAGTTCAGGGTCTAACACTGAAGCTTTCTTT. Its translation is CASSSGSNTEAFF.

This sequence joins TRBV4-3 and TRBJ2-3; 9 positions match TRBD1. This CDR3 spans 18 amino acids. The J segment lost 7 bases and the V segment lost 1 base, leaving 15 bases of the junction unmatched. Germline lookup yields CDR1 LGHNA and CDR2 YSLEER. The CDR3 DNA reads as TGCGCCAGCAGCCAAGTCTCTTCCCGGGACAGGGAATCAAATACGCAGTATTTT. This encodes CASSQVSSRDRESNTQYF.

The rearrangement joins TRBV6-5 to TRBJ2-7, with D perhaps TRBD1 (5 bases). The CDR3 length is 14 residues. V lost 4 bases and J lost 5, with 15 bases in between. Per the germline V gene, CDR1 is MNHEY and CDR2 is SVGAGI. The CDR3 bases are TGTGCCAGCAGTTTAAGGGAAGGGGCTGACGAGCAGTACTTC. Its translation: CASSLREGADEQYF.

In its sample, this clone was seen once. The V and J genes are TRBV7-2 and TRBJ2-3, with D possibly matching TRBD2 (5 bases). The germline V gene has CDR1 SGHTA and CDR2 FQGNSA. This CDR3 is built from 14 residues. Trimming took off 2 bases at V and 3 bases at J, with 9 bases between the two ends. The DNA for the CDR3 is TGTGCCAGCAGCTTACTAGCTGCTACAGATACGCAGTATTTT. Amino acids: CASSLLAATDTQYF.

The rearrangement joins TRBV13 to TRBJ1-1; no firm D call. Trimming removed 10 bases at V and 2 bases at J, with 8 bases between. This CDR3 has 11 amino acids. CDR1 is PRHDT and CDR2 is FYEKMQ in the germline V gene (reference sequence). DNA of the CDR3: TGTGCCACCCGTTATAACACTGAAGCTTTCTTT. The encoded protein is CATRYNTEAFF.

This clone was detected only once. The chain carries TRBV7-2 and TRBJ1-1; D unresolved. The V gene's germline CDR1 is SGHTA and CDR2 FQGNSA. V lost 7 bases and J 1 base, leaving 13 bases between the germline ends. This CDR3 is built from 14 residues. The CDR3 DNA is TGTGCCAGCATAACTCCGGGAGCGAACACTGAAGCTTTCTTT. Its protein is CASITPGANTEAFF.

The chain has TRBV29-1 and TRBJ2-7; 7 bases align to TRBD1. This CDR3 region has 14 residues. Germline trimming cut 6 bases from V and 4 bases from J; bases unmatched to any gene: 12. CDR1 and CDR2 from the germline V gene are SQVTM and ANQGSEA. CDR3 sequence reads: CSVRGGEYEYEQYF. The CDR3 nucleotides are TGCAGCGTGAGAGGGGGCGAATACGAATACGAGCAGTACTTC.

V gene TRBV18 combines with J gene TRBJ1-1; 7 positions match TRBD1. Germline values: CDR1 KGHSH, CDR2 LQKENI. J lost 2 bases, V lost 3 bases, and 3 bases had no gene match. The CDR3 is 14 residues long. This CDR3 is CASSPDRKNTEAFF. DNA for the CDR3: TGTGCCAGCTCACCGGACAGGAAAAACACTGAAGCTTTCTTT.

The gene calls are TRBV29-1 and TRBJ2-7; 7 nucleotides line up with TRBD2. From germline, CDR1 is SQVTM and CDR2 ANQGSEA. The CDR3 consists of 13 residues. V trimming: 4 bases; J trimming: 3 bases; junction bases outside the gene matches: 6. The CDR3 nucleotides are TGCAGCGTTGCGAGGGAGGGCCGCTACGAGCAGTACTTC. Its translation: CSVAREGRYEQYF.

The chain links TRBV10-3 to TRBJ2-7, with 9 bases matching TRBD1. The CDR3 runs to 13 residues. The germline CDR1 and CDR2 sequences are ENHRY and SYGVKD. J lost 7 bases, V lost 11 bases, and 12 bases had no gene match. This CDR3 is CAARGTGTVEQYF. The DNA of the CDR3 is TGTGCCGCACGGGGGACAGGGACGGTAGAGCAGTACTTC.

The CDR3 spells CASSQGPSRNEKLFF. In DNA form, the CDR3 reads TGCGCCAGCAGCCAAGGTCCATCCCGGAATGAAAAACTGTTTTTT. The rearrangement uses TRBV4-3 and TRBJ1-4, with D unclear. Trimming left V 1 base short and J 5 bases short, with 11 bases between. The germline CDR1 and CDR2 sequences are LGHNA and YSLEER. CDR3 length equals 15 residues.

This clone was counted only a few times. The chain uses TRBV4-1 and TRBJ1-6, with 8 nucleotides matching TRBD1. This CDR3 comprises 17 residues. V was clipped by 1 base and J by 7 bases; unmatched bases: 9. CDR1 and CDR2 from the germline V gene are MGHRA and YSYEKL. CDR3 sequence: CASSQAFGTGLNSPLHF. CDR3 coding DNA: TGCGCCAGCAGCCAAGCCTTTGGGACAGGATTAAATTCACCCCTCCACTTT.